The rows below give T cell receptor beta chains drawn from one sample of a study of cytomegalovirus exposure and HLA in healthy donors. The table came from immunoSEQ multiplex PCR; TCRdb's copy has only in-frame clones and leaves some out. The sample includes 150,000 to 200,000 clones, roughly 90% of them seen just once. Material: PBMCs. These receptors were collected from a woman aged 18-29 years in good health and CMV-seronegative. The CDR3 runs from the conserved cysteine through the conserved F or W. A D gene is named only where the DNA matches it firmly. Only some rows state a clone size, as once, few, many or a class for expanded clones.

CDR3 protein	CDR3 DNA	V gene	D gene	clone size	J gene
CASSLEWLAGGAGELFF	TGTGCCAGCAGCTTAGAGTGGCTAGCGGGAGGGGCCGGGGAGCTGTTTTTT	TRBV7-2	TRBD2	once	TRBJ2-2
CSVKDGKTPGNTIYF	TGCAGCGTCAAAGACGGGAAGACTCCTGGAAACACCATATATTTT	TRBV29-1	.	.	TRBJ1-3
CASSLVTGPGNTIYF	TGTGCCAGCAGCTTAGTCACAGGGCCAGGAAACACCATATATTTT	TRBV7-2	.	.	TRBJ1-3
CASNRAYTDTQYF	TGTGCCAGCAACCGAGCGTACACAGATACGCAGTATTTT	TRBV2	.	few	TRBJ2-3
CASSLAGSFSETQYF	TGCGCCAGCAGCTTGGCCGGCTCATTTAGCGAGACCCAGTACTTC	TRBV5-1	.	.	TRBJ2-5
CASSPGQGANQPQHF	TGTGCCAGCAGCCCCGGACAGGGGGCAAATCAGCCCCAGCATTTT	TRBV6-5	TRBD1	.	TRBJ1-5
CASSPGEKNRGQGYTF	TGTGCCAGCAGCCCCGGGGAAAAGAACAGGGGGCAAGGCTACACCTTC	TRBV7-8	TRBD1	.	TRBJ1-2
CASSQDVLTSFSYYEQFF	TGTGCCAGCAGCCAAGACGTACTGACTAGCTTCAGTTACTATGAGCAGTTCTTC	TRBV7-9	TRBD2	.	TRBJ2-1
CSVVVQGLTYGYTF	TGCAGCGTTGTCGTCCAGGGTCTAACCTATGGCTACACCTTC	TRBV29-1	.	.	TRBJ1-2
CASSLGRVVMPEAFF	TGCGCCAGCAGCCTCGGCAGGGTCGTTATGCCTGAAGCTTTCTTT	TRBV5-1	.	.	TRBJ1-1
CASTPAGNTEAFF	TGTGCCAGCACCCCGGCGGGGAACACTGAAGCTTTCTTT	TRBV13	.	once	TRBJ1-1
CATSRDGRGLTDTQYF	TGTGCCACCAGCAGAGATGGGAGGGGCCTCACAGATACGCAGTATTTT	TRBV15	TRBD2	.	TRBJ2-3
CASRSIQGMNTEAFF	TGTGCCAGCCGATCTATTCAGGGAATGAACACTGAAGCTTTCTTT	TRBV7-6	.	.	TRBJ1-1
CTSSWASGYEQYF	TGTACCAGCAGTTGGGCCAGCGGGTACGAGCAGTACTTC	TRBV27	.	once	TRBJ2-7
CASSVGRRGFEAFF	TGTGCCAGCAGCGTAGGGCGTCGGGGTTTTGAAGCTTTCTTT	TRBV9	.	.	TRBJ1-1
CATGGQETQYF	TGTGCCACCGGCGGTCAAGAGACCCAGTACTTC	TRBV15	.	.	TRBJ2-5
CASSVSGTVKGKLFF	TGTGCCAGCAGCGTATCCGGGACAGTTAAGGGAAAACTGTTTTTT	TRBV7-8	TRBD1	.	TRBJ1-4
CASSPSRDEKLFF	TGTGCCAGCAGCCCCTCGAGGGATGAAAAACTGTTTTTT	TRBV7-2	.	.	TRBJ1-4
CASSIRGGTTYEQYF	TGTGCCAGCAGTATTCGGGGAGGGACGACCTACGAGCAGTACTTC	TRBV6-6	TRBD2	.	TRBJ2-7
CASSGYRDRVPYEQYF	TGTGCCAGCTCAGGCTACCGGGACAGGGTTCCCTACGAGCAGTACTTC	TRBV18	TRBD1	.	TRBJ2-7
CASSLMLDRLVEKLFF	TGTGCCAGCAGCTTAATGCTCGACAGGCTGGTAGAAAAACTGTTTTTT	TRBV7-9	.	.	TRBJ1-4
CASRGQGNSPLHF	TGTGCCAGCCGGGGACAGGGAAATTCACCCCTCCACTTT	TRBV2	TRBD1	few	TRBJ1-6
CASSKIRGEAFF	TGTGCCAGCAGCAAAATCCGGGGTGAAGCTTTCTTT	TRBV6-5	.	.	TRBJ1-1
CAWSRGSGGSDTQYF	TGTGCCTGGAGTAGGGGTAGCGGGGGGTCAGATACGCAGTATTTT	TRBV30	TRBD2	.	TRBJ2-3
CASSIGGSNPEAFF	TGTGCCAGTAGTATCGGGGGGAGTAACCCTGAAGCTTTCTTT	TRBV19	.	.	TRBJ1-1
CATTHGSVNTEAFF	TGTGCCACCACGCACGGGAGTGTGAACACTGAAGCTTTCTTT	TRBV19	.	.	TRBJ1-1
CASSERTPNYGYTF	TGTGCCAGCAGTGAACGGACACCTAACTATGGCTACACCTTC	TRBV6-1	.	few	TRBJ1-2
CASSSAGTSRAWEQFF	TGTGCCAGCAGCTCCGCCGGGACTAGTAGGGCGTGGGAGCAGTTCTTC	TRBV7-9	TRBD2	.	TRBJ2-1
CASSLEEGRPIQYF	TGCGCCAGCAGCTTGGAGGAGGGGCGACCCATTCAGTACTTC	TRBV5-1	.	once	TRBJ2-4
CASTPRGGVNTEAFF	TGTGCCAGCACCCCACGAGGGGGGGTGAACACTGAAGCTTTCTTT	TRBV6-5	.	.	TRBJ1-1
CASSPTGGHQPQHF	TGTGCCAGCTCGCCAACAGGGGGGCATCAGCCCCAGCATTTT	TRBV18	TRBD1	.	TRBJ1-5
CASSPRGAGELFF	TGTGCCAGCAGCCCCCGGGGGGCCGGGGAGCTGTTTTTT	TRBV7-3	TRBD2	once	TRBJ2-2
CASSSETGTGNTIYF	TGCGCCAGCAGCTCCGAGACAGGGACTGGAAACACCATATATTTT	TRBV4-1	TRBD1	.	TRBJ1-3
CASSFEERWQANTGELFF	TGTGCCAGCAGCTTCGAAGAGCGATGGCAAGCGAACACCGGGGAGCTGTTTTTT	TRBV11-3	.	.	TRBJ2-2
CASGRTGHSNGYTF	TGTGCTAGTGGCCGGACAGGGCACAGCAATGGCTACACCTTC	TRBV12-5	TRBD1	once	TRBJ1-2
CASSPSVLLADTQYF	TGTGCCAGCAGCCCTAGCGTACTCCTGGCAGATACGCAGTATTTT	TRBV27	.	once	TRBJ2-3
CASSASPVAASSYNEQFF	TGTGCCAGTAGTGCTTCACCCGTAGCGGCCAGCTCCTACAATGAGCAGTTCTTC	TRBV19	.	.	TRBJ2-1
CASSIRDRGIYEQFF	TGTGCCAGCAGCATCCGGGACAGGGGAATATATGAGCAGTTCTTC	TRBV9	TRBD1	.	TRBJ2-1
CASSYRGTGGYEQYF	TGTGCCAGCAGTTACCGAGGGACAGGGGGATACGAGCAGTACTTC	TRBV6-6	TRBD1	.	TRBJ2-7
CASSIRTGGEQYF	TGTGCCAGCAGCATTAGGACAGGGGGGGAGCAGTACTTC	TRBV7-6	TRBD1	.	TRBJ2-7
CASSAEGQGPYEQYF	TGCGCCAGCAGCGCTGAGGGACAGGGACCCTACGAGCAGTACTTC	TRBV5-1	TRBD1	.	TRBJ2-7
CASSLEGGTGYYEQYF	TGTGCCAGCAGCTTAGAAGGTGGGACAGGGTACTACGAGCAGTACTTC	TRBV7-4	TRBD1	.	TRBJ2-7
CASSLAAGQPNTEAFF	TGCGCCAGCAGCTTGGCCGCTGGACAGCCGAACACTGAAGCTTTCTTT	TRBV5-1	.	.	TRBJ1-1
CAVGRVGGQPQHF	TGTGCCGTGGGCAGGGTCGGGGGTCAGCCCCAGCATTTT	TRBV19	.	.	TRBJ1-5
CSWDYKYEQYF	TGCAGTTGGGACTACAAATACGAGCAGTACTTC	TRBV20-1	TRBD2	.	TRBJ2-7
CASSEIVLGGGQPQHF	TGTGCCAGCAGTGAAATTGTCCTGGGGGGAGGACAGCCCCAGCATTTT	TRBV2	.	.	TRBJ1-5
CASRMTGGVKVGAEAFF	TGCGCCAGCAGAATGACAGGGGGCGTCAAAGTGGGCGCTGAAGCTTTCTTT	TRBV4-3	TRBD1	once	TRBJ1-1
CASTLSGSTEAFF	TGCGCCAGCACCCTTTCAGGGTCCACTGAAGCTTTCTTT	TRBV5-1	.	.	TRBJ1-1
CASSSYKGDTEAFF	TGTGCCAGCAGCTCATATAAAGGGGACACTGAAGCTTTCTTT	TRBV11-2	.	.	TRBJ1-1
CASSSGGNTIYF	TGTGCCAGCAGTTCCGGGGGAAACACCATATATTTT	TRBV6-1	.	.	TRBJ1-3
CASSSGYEQYF	TGTGCCAGCAGCTCGGGGTACGAGCAGTACTTC	TRBV27	.	.	TRBJ2-7
CASSPRDRQETQYF	TGTGCCAGTAGTCCCCGGGACAGGCAAGAGACCCAGTACTTC	TRBV19	TRBD1	.	TRBJ2-5
CASSIDGSGGQETQYF	TGTGCCAGTAGTATAGATGGGTCAGGGGGCCAAGAGACCCAGTACTTC	TRBV19	TRBD1	.	TRBJ2-5
CASTPRAGAVLNEQFF	TGTGCCAGCACCCCAAGGGCAGGGGCCGTACTCAATGAGCAGTTCTTC	TRBV27	.	.	TRBJ2-1
CSVRLYAENTEAFF	TGCAGCGTGCGTTTATATGCGGAAAACACTGAAGCTTTCTTT	TRBV29-1	.	.	TRBJ1-1
CAWSVLPGSSSPLHF	TGTGCCTGGAGTGTACTCCCAGGAAGCAGTTCACCCCTCCACTTT	TRBV30	.	.	TRBJ1-6